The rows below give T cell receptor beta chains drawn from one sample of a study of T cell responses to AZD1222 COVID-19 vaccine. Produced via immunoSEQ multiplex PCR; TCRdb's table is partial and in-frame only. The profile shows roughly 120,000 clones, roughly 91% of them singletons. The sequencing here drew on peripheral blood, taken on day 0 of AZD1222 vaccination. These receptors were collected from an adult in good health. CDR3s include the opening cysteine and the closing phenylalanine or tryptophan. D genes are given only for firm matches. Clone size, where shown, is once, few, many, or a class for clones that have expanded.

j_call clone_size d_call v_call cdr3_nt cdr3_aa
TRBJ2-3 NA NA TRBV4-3 TGCGCCAGCAGCCAAGAACTAGTGGGGGGGCGGGCAGATACGCAGTATTTT CASSQELVGGRADTQYF
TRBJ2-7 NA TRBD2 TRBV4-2 TGTGCCAGCAGCCAAGATGGTAGCGGGGGTTTCTACGAGCAGTACTTC CASSQDGSGGFYEQYF
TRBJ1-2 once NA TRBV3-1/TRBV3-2 TGTGCCAGCAGCGCGGGACGAGCTGGCTACACCTTC CASSAGRAGYTF
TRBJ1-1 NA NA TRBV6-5 TGTGCCAGCAGCATAGTACAGGGAAGCCCCACTGAAGCTTTCTTT CASSIVQGSPTEAFF
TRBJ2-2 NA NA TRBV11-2 TGTGCCAGCAGCTCCAGGGGGGGGACGAACACCGGGGAGCTGTTTTTT CASSSRGGTNTGELFF
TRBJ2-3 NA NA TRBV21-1 TGTGCCAGCAGCAAAGGTCGGGGGGGCCGAGGAGATACGCAGTATTTT CASSKGRGGRGDTQYF
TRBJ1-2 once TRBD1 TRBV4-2 TGTGCCAGCAGCCAAGGGGGACAGGGGGCGGGGAGCTATGGCTACACCTTC CASSQGGQGAGSYGYTF
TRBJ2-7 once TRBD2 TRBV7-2 TGTGCCAGCAGCTCTAGCGGGGGGATTCCCTACGAGCAGTACTTC CASSSSGGIPYEQYF
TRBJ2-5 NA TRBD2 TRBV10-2 TGCGCCAGCAGTGTAGTAGCGGGGGGGCCCGGAGAGACCCAGTACTTC CASSVVAGGPGETQYF
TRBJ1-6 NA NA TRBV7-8 TGTGCCAGCAGCTCGGTTCAAAACCAGCTCTATAATTCACCCCTCCACTTT CASSSVQNQLYNSPLHF
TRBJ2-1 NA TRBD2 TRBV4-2 TGTGCCAGCAGCCCAGTAGCGACTAGCGGGGTCTCCTACAATGAGCAGTTCTTC CASSPVATSGVSYNEQFF
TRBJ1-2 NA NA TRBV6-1 TGTGCCAGCAGTGATCAGCGGGAGTATGGCTACACCTTC CASSDQREYGYTF
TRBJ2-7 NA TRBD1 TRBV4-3 TGCGCCAGCAGCCAAGGTTTGACCGGGACAGGGGGTAACGAGCAGTACTTC CASSQGLTGTGGNEQYF
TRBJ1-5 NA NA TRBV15 TGTGCCACCAGCGGCCCGGGGCGCAATCAGCCCCAGCATTTT CATSGPGRNQPQHF
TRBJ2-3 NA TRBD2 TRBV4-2 TGTGCCAGCAGCCAACGCAGCGGGGGGGCCTGGGATACGCAGTATTTT CASSQRSGGAWDTQYF
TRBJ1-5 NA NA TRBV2 TGTGCCAGCAGTGAAATGAGGGGGACACAGCCCCAGCATTTT CASSEMRGTQPQHF
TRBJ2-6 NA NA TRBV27 TGTGCCAGCAGTTTGACTAGGGGGGCGGGGGCCAACGTCCTGACTTTC CASSLTRGAGANVLTF
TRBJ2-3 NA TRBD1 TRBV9 TGTGCCAGCAGCCCAAGTGGACAGGGGAGCACAGATACGCAGTATTTT CASSPSGQGSTDTQYF
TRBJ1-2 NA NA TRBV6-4 TGTGCCAGCAGTGACTCGTTTGGCTCCACGAGGGGCTACACCTTC CASSDSFGSTRGYTF
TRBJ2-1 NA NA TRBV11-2 TGTGCCAGCAGCTTTGGGCCAGTACATGAGCAGTTCTTC CASSFGPVHEQFF
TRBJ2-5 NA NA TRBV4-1 TGCGCCAGCAGCCAAAATGGCAGGGAAGAGACCCAGTACTTC CASSQNGREETQYF
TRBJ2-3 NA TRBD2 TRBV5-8 TGTGCCAGCAGAACCCCTAGCGGGGGACACACAGATACGCAGTATTTT CASRTPSGGHTDTQYF
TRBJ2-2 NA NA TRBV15 TGTGCCACCAGCCAAACCCTACCTTTTGGGGCCGCGAACACCGGGGAGCTGTTTTTT CATSQTLPFGAANTGELFF
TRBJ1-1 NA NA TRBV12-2 TGTGCAAGTCGCTTAGCCGTGGACAGGGCGGACACTGAAGCTTTCTTT CASRLAVDRADTEAFF
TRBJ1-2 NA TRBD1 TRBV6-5 TGTGCCAGCAGTTATCGAGGGGGCTCGGGCTATGGCTACACCTTC CASSYRGGSGYGYTF
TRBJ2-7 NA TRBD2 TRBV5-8 TGTGCCAGCAGGGATGGTAGCGGGTCAACCTACGAGCAGTACTTC CASRDGSGSTYEQYF
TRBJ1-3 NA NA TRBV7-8 TGTGCCAGCAGCTTATCTGGAAACACCATATATTTT CASSLSGNTIYF
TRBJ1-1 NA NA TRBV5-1 TGCGCCAGCAGCTTGGGAGACAGCCTGAACACTGAAGCTTTCTTT CASSLGDSLNTEAFF
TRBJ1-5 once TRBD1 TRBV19 TGTGCCAGTAGTGTCCTGGGACAGAGGCTCTATAGCAATCAGCCCCAGCATTTT CASSVLGQRLYSNQPQHF
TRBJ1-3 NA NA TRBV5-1 TGCGCCAGCAGCTTGGAACCGATCATCTCTGGAAACACCATATATTTT CASSLEPIISGNTIYF
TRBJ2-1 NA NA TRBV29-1 TGCAGCGCTTCTCTTAGAACCTCCTACAATGAGCAGTTCTTC CSASLRTSYNEQFF
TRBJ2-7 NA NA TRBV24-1 TGTGCCACCAGTGATTCACAGGGAGAACGCTACGAGCAGTACTTC CATSDSQGERYEQYF
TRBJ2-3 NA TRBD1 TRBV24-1 TGTGCCACCAGTGGGACAGGGGGCGGCACAGATACGCAGTATTTT CATSGTGGGTDTQYF
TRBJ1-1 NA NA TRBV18 TGTGCCAGCTCACCATCAGGGCTTGGCACTGAAGCTTTCTTT CASSPSGLGTEAFF
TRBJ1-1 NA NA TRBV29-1 TGCAGCGTTGAGGGGGGTACGAACACTGAAGCTTTCTTT CSVEGGTNTEAFF
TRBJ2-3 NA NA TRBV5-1 TGCGCCAGCAGCTTGAGCGAGAGGCAGTATTTT CASSLSERQYF
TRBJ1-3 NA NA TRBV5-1 TGCGCCAGCAGCTTGGGTCAGATCTCAGGAAACACCATATATTTT CASSLGQISGNTIYF
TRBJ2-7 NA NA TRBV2 TGTGCCAGCAGGGGCGACAGGAACTCCTACGAGCAGTACTTC CASRGDRNSYEQYF
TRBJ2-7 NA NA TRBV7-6 TGTGCCAGCAGCTTCCTGACCGGGACGGATTCCTACGAGCAGTACTTC CASSFLTGTDSYEQYF
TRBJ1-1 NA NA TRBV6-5 TGTGCCAGCATAGCGCGGGAGGCGGGCACTGAAGCTTTCTTT CASIAREAGTEAFF
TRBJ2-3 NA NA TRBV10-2 TGCGCCAGCAGTGAGAGGCAGATTAGCACAGATACGCAGTATTTT CASSERQISTDTQYF
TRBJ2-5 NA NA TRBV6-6 TGTGCCAGCAGTTACTCGGGGGTCCAAGAGACCCAGTACTTC CASSYSGVQETQYF
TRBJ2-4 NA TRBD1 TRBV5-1 TGCGCCAGCAGCTCTAGGACAGGGGTGGGTTTAGCCAAAAACATTCAGTACTTC CASSSRTGVGLAKNIQYF
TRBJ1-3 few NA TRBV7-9 TGTGCCAGCAGCTTAGGAGGGTCCGGGCGGAACACCATATATTTT CASSLGGSGRNTIYF